This T cell receptor (beta chain) originates from a study of spatial heterogeneity in lung cancer. TCRdb re-called the 5' RACE reads with MiXCR, one entry per CDR3 protein. Of a few thousand distinct CDR3 sequences listed, 28% are singletons. The CDR3 contains 15 residues. Losses at the gene ends were 3 bases for V and 1 base for J; bases not matched to a gene: 5. Germline CDR1 is SQVTM and CDR2 is ANQGSEA. About this clonotype itself: Its antigen remains unidentified.

Notes on the study in general: More often at tumor resection than at routine follow-up, ubiquitous expanded tumor TCRs were detected in the blood.

Regarding time point: sample taken at primary tumor resection. The study sequenced unsorted whole RNA from tumor, nontumor lung or frozen PBMC. V and J are TRBV29-1 and TRBJ2-7; 11 nucleotides align to TRBD2. The clonotype was recovered from a male donor with early-stage non-small cell lung cancer. The sequences come from PBMCs, collected at surgery. The CDR3 is CSVDRLAGGSYEQYF. CDR3 nucleotides: TGCAGCGTTGATCGGCTAGCGGGGGGATCCTACGAGCAGTACTTC.